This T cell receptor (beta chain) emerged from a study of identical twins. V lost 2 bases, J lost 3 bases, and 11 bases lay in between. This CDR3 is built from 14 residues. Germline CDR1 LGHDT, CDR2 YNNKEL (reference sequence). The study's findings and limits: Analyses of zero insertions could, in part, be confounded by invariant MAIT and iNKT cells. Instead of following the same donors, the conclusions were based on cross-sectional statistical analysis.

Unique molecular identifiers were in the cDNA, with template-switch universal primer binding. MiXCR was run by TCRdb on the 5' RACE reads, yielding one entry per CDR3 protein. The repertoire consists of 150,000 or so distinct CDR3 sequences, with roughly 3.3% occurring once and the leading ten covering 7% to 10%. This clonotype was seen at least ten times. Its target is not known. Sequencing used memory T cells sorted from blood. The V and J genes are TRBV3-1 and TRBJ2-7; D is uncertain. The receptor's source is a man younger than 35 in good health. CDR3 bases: TGTGCCAGCAGCCAAACGCGACATCTCTACGAGCAGTACTTC. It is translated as CASSQTRHLYEQYF.